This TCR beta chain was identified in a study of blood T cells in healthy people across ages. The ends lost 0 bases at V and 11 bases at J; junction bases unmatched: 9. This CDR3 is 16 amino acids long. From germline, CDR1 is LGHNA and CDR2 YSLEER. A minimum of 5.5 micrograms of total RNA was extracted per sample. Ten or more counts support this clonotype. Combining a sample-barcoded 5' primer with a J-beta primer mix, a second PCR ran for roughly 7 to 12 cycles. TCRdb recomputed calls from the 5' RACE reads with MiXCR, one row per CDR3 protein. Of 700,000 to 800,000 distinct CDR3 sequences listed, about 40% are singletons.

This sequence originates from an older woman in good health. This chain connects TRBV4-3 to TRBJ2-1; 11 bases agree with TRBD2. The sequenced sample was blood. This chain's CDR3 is CASSQEGSLAGGKQFF. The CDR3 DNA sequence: TGCGCCAGCAGCCAAGAAGGGTCGCTAGCGGGAGGCAAGCAGTTCTTC.